The 16 T cell receptor beta chains in this list originate from one sample, sequenced in a study of identical twins. TCRdb reanalysed the 5' RACE reads using MiXCR and keeps one entry per CDR3 protein. The table lists nearly 650,000 distinct CDR3 sequences, about 7% of them singletons, with 1.6% in the top ten. The same sample was also studied in work on yellow fever vaccine responses in identical twins.

The sample taken for sequencing was PBMCs. Source of these receptors: a woman under 30 in good health.

This clonotype was detected ten times or more. The chain carries TRBV12-3 or TRBV12-4 and TRBJ2-2; unclear D gene. This CDR3 is 15 amino acids long. The V and J ends lost 3 bases and 4 bases respectively, with 12 bases between them. Here the CDR3 DNA reads TGTGCCAGCAGTTTGGACCCCCCCGGCACCGGGGAGCTGTTTTTT. Translation gives CASSLDPPGTGELFF.

This sequence joins TRBV29-1 and TRBJ2-2, with a weak D call TRBD1 (5 bases). The germline V gene encodes CDR1 SQVTM and CDR2 ANQGSEA. The CDR3 covers 12 residues. V was pared by 4 bases and J by 5 bases, with 8 bases between. The CDR3, as DNA: TGCAGCGTTGGGGGCAATACCGGGGAGCTGTTTTTT. Protein: CSVGGNTGELFF.

As regards this clonotype: Germline is not matched at one junction end, which may reflect a read error. This chain links TRBV6-1 with TRBJ2-5; 9 nucleotides align to TRBD2. The CDR3 extends over 14 amino acids. From germline, CDR1 is MNHNS and CDR2 SASEGT. Written as DNA, the CDR3 is TGTGCCAGCAGGTCTAGCGGGGCTAAAGACACCCAGTACTTC. It is translated as CASRSSGAKDTQYF.

This clonotype was observed at least ten times. This rearrangement joins TRBV7-8 to TRBJ1-6, with D unclear. The CDR3 length is 15 residues. In germline, CDR1 is SGHVS, CDR2 FQNEAQ. The V gene lost 1 base and the J gene lost 5 bases, with 9 bases spanning the gap. The CDR3 spells CASSLGWNNNSPLHF. The CDR3 bases are TGTGCCAGCAGCTTAGGGTGGAATAATAATTCACCCCTCCACTTT.

This sequence joins TRBV10-2 and TRBJ1-6; TRBD1 might be the D (6 bases). Germline CDR1 reads WSHSY; CDR2 reads SAAADI. The CDR3 has 15 residues. Trimming took 6 bases from V and 4 from J, leaving 13 bases between them. This chain's CDR3 is CASRDRGSYNSPLHF. DNA of the CDR3: TGCGCCAGCAGGGACAGAGGCTCTTATAATTCACCCCTCCACTTT.

The chain joins TRBV5-1 to TRBJ1-5; TRBD1 matches at 8 bases. The CDR3 is 14 residues long. V trimming: 3 bases; J trimming: 4 bases; junction bases outside the gene matches: 3. Per germline, CDR1 SGHRS and CDR2 YFSETQ. This CDR3 is CASSSTGENQPQHF. The CDR3 DNA is TGCGCCAGCAGCTCGACAGGGGAAAATCAGCCCCAGCATTTT.

This clonotype showed up just a few times. The chain joins TRBV12-3 or TRBV12-4 to TRBJ2-3; maybe TRBD2 (6 bases). Deletions cut 8 bases from V and 2 bases from J, with 11 bases between. CDR3 length equals 13 residues. The DNA of the CDR3 is TGTGCCAGCCGGGACTGGGCCACAGATACGCAGTATTTT. Protein product: CASRDWATDTQYF.

The V gene is TRBV28, the J gene TRBJ1-1; 9 nucleotides agree with TRBD1. The CDR3 contains 15 residues. Germline-derived CDR1 and CDR2 are MDHEN and SYDVKM. V was pared by 3 bases and J by 4 bases, with 6 bases of the junction left unmatched. The CDR3 DNA sequence: TGTGCCAGCAGTTTCGGGACAGGGAGAAGCACTGAAGCTTTCTTT. Encoded protein: CASSFGTGRSTEAFF.

This clonotype has just a few counts. The chain employs TRBV20-1 and TRBJ2-7, with 7 nucleotides matching TRBD1. Germline CDR1 is DFQATT and CDR2 is SNEGSKA (reference sequence). V gave up 4 bases and J gave up 1 base; unmatched junction bases: 4. The CDR3 spans 13 residues. CDR3 amino acids: CSAKRTGSYEQYF. The CDR3 nucleotides read TGCAGTGCTAAACGGACAGGATCCTACGAGCAGTACTTC.

The CDR3 reads CASSLRGAPNEKLFF. CDR3 DNA sequence: TGTGCCAGCAGTTTGAGGGGGGCGCCTAATGAAAAACTGTTTTTT. J is TRBJ1-4 and V is TRBV27; D may be TRBD1 (6 bases). Germline values: CDR1 MNHEY, CDR2 SMNVEV (reference sequence). The CDR3 consists of 15 residues. Trimming pared 3 bases from V and 3 bases from J, leaving 11 bases between.

This clonotype was seen a few times. The chain recombines TRBV5-1 with TRBJ2-7, with 9 bases aligning to TRBD1. CDR3 length: 15 amino acids. After removal of 2 bases from V and 2 bases from J, the junction contained 5 bases not matched to a gene. Germline CDR1 and CDR2: SGHRS and YFSETQ. CDR3 sequence (DNA): TGCGCCAGCAGCTTATCGGGACAGGGACCCTACGAGCAGTACGTC. As protein: CASSLSGQGPYEQYV.

The rearrangement links TRBV12-3 or TRBV12-4 to TRBJ1-5; D is possibly TRBD1 (6 bases). V was clipped by 5 bases and J by 3 bases, with 11 bases between them. The CDR3 is 14 amino acids. In DNA, the CDR3 is TGTGCCAGCAGTCCCGACAGGCACAATCAGCCCCAGCATTTT. It is translated as CASSPDRHNQPQHF.

The chain couples TRBV15 to TRBJ1-2, with TRBD1 matching over 11 bases. This CDR3 has 16 amino acids. CDR1 and CDR2 from the germline V gene are LNHNV and YYDKDF (reference sequence). J was trimmed by 3 bases and V by 0 bases; bases with no gene match: 3. CDR3 loop: CATSRDRTGGYYGYTF. CDR3 nucleotide sequence: TGTGCCACCAGCAGAGATCGGACAGGGGGCTACTATGGCTACACCTTC.

This clonotype was recorded at least ten times. The V call is TRBV14, the J call TRBJ1-1, with TRBD1 as a possible D gene (5 bases). V gave up 0 bases and J gave up 1 base, with 12 bases separating them. Germline V CDR1 and CDR2: SGHDN, FVKESK. This CDR3 is 16 amino acids long. The CDR3 DNA reads as TGTGCCAGCAGCCAAGATAAGGGACTGAGGAACACTGAAGCTTTCTTT. Its protein product is CASSQDKGLRNTEAFF.

This rearrangement joins TRBV5-1 to TRBJ2-1; D ambiguous. The V and J ends lost 1 base and 5 bases respectively, with 13 bases between them. The CDR3 covers 15 residues. Germline V CDR1 and CDR2: SGHRS, YFSETQ. Written as DNA, the CDR3 is TGCGCCAGCAGCTTGATGACGGCCGCCGACAATGAGCAGTTCTTC. Protein product: CASSLMTAADNEQFF.

In its sample, this clonotype was seen many times. The chain joins TRBV7-2 to TRBJ2-7; D remains unclear. V shed 6 bases and J shed 0 bases, with 9 bases lying between them. CDR1 SGHTA and CDR2 FQGNSA come from the germline V gene. This CDR3 has 13 amino acids. CDR3 nucleotide sequence: TGTGCCAGCAGACGGAGAAGCTCCTACGAGCAGTACGTC. Protein product: CASRRRSSYEQYV.